A selection of T cell receptor beta chains follows, all from one sample in a study of shared clonotypes between healthy human individuals. The protocol was immunoSEQ multiplex PCR, while the TCRdb copy is restricted to in-frame clones and leaves out a portion. The sample shows 950,000 to 1,100,000 clones, about 74% of them seen only once. The sequencing sample was made of memory CD4+ T cells sorted from blood. The receptors originated from a man between 18 and 35 years old in good health. Each CDR3 is given with its conserved first and last residue. Fields, in order: CDR3 length, J gene, D gene, V gene, clone size, CDR3 protein, CDR3 DNA. D genes are given only for firm matches. Some rows mark clone size as missing; the rest say once, few, many or name a class of expanded clone.

>14|TRBJ2-3|.|TRBV7-9|.
CASSNIANTDTQYF
TGTGCCAGCAGCAACATAGCCAACACAGATACGCAGTATTTT
>13|TRBJ2-7|.|TRBV28|.
CASSRRFPYEQYF
TGTGCCAGCAGTCGGCGCTTTCCCTACGAGCAGTACTTC
>13|TRBJ1-1|.|TRBV6-5|.
CASRRTAGTEAFF
TGTGCCAGCAGGCGGACAGCTGGCACTGAAGCTTTCTTT
>15|TRBJ2-5|TRBD1|TRBV5-1|.
CASSLGGGVQETQYF
TGCGCCAGCAGCTTGGGAGGGGGCGTCCAAGAGACCCAGTACTTC
>14|TRBJ2-7|TRBD1|TRBV9|.
CASSVDPGGYEQYF
TGTGCCAGCAGCGTAGATCCAGGGGGCTACGAGCAGTACTTC
>19|TRBJ1-6|.|TRBV11-2|.
CASSLDPPGPGGGNSPLHF
TGTGCCAGCAGCTTAGATCCCCCAGGGCCAGGCGGGGGCAATTCACCCCTCCACTTT
>18|TRBJ1-2|TRBD1|TRBV5-5|.
CASSLALGTVEANYGYTF
TGTGCCAGCAGCTTGGCTTTGGGGACAGTGGAGGCAAACTATGGCTACACCTTC
>16|TRBJ1-6|TRBD1|TRBV27|few
CASSKILDRRNSPLHF
TGTGCCAGCAGTAAAATACTGGACAGGCGTAATTCACCCCTCCACTTT
>16|TRBJ2-3|.|TRBV5-4|.
CASSQGGVTTTDTQYF
TGTGCCAGCAGCCAAGGGGGGGTGACGACCACAGATACGCAGTATTTT
>14|TRBJ1-1|.|TRBV9|few
CASSVVAGVTEAFF
TGTGCCAGCAGCGTAGTGGCAGGGGTCACTGAAGCTTTCTTT
>16|TRBJ2-1|TRBD2|TRBV6-1|many
CASSEQRGGSYNEQFF
TGTGCCAGCAGTGAACAGCGGGGGGGCTCCTACAATGAGCAGTTCTTC
>15|TRBJ2-3|TRBD2|TRBV5-4|.
CASSFGGGDSDTQYF
TGTGCCAGCAGCTTTGGCGGGGGGGATTCAGATACGCAGTATTTT
>14|TRBJ2-3|.|TRBV6-6|.
CASSYSVSAGTQYF
TGTGCCAGCAGTTACTCTGTTTCGGCAGGCACGCAGTATTTT
>15|TRBJ2-1|.|TRBV28|.
CASSLRTGGINEQFF
TGTGCCAGCAGTTTAAGGACGGGGGGCATCAATGAGCAGTTCTTC
>15|TRBJ1-4|.|TRBV2|.
CASGGAVTTNEKLFF
TGTGCCAGCGGCGGGGCTGTTACAACTAATGAAAAACTGTTTTTT
>14|TRBJ2-7|.|TRBV18|.
CASSFEAGNYEQYF
TGTGCCAGCTCATTCGAGGCAGGGAACTACGAGCAGTACTTC
>15|TRBJ2-2|.|TRBV10-3|once
CAISESRQNTGELFF
TGTGCCATCAGTGAGTCAAGACAGAACACCGGGGAGCTGTTTTTT
>16|TRBJ2-5|TRBD2|TRBV6-1|.
CASSESGSGVRETQYF
TGTGCCAGCAGTGAATCAGGAAGCGGGGTTAGGGAGACCCAGTACTTC
>14|TRBJ1-1|.|TRBV5-1|.
CASSQGQAGTEAFF
TGCGCCAGCAGCCAGGGCCAGGCGGGAACTGAAGCTTTCTTT
>16|TRBJ1-1|.|TRBV11-2|.
CASSLGWGVDSFEAFF
TGTGCCAGCAGCTTAGGGTGGGGGGTCGATAGTTTTGAAGCTTTCTTT
>12|TRBJ1-5|.|TRBV2|.
CASSGFNQPQHF
TGTGCCAGCAGCGGGTTCAATCAGCCCCAGCATTTT
>14|TRBJ2-7|TRBD2|TRBV5-1|.
CASRRLAGSYEQYF
TGCGCCAGCAGAAGACTAGCGGGATCCTACGAGCAGTACTTC
>13|TRBJ1-1|.|TRBV6-6|.
CASSITENTEAFF
TGTGCCAGTTCGATCACAGAGAACACTGAAGCTTTCTTT
>13|TRBJ1-2|.|TRBV6-5|many
CASSSTENYGYTF
TGTGCCAGCAGTTCCACCGAGAACTATGGCTACACCTTC
>14|TRBJ2-5|.|TRBV6-1|.
CASTDQGLGETQYF
TGTGCCAGCACGGACCAAGGTTTGGGAGAGACCCAGTACTTC
>16|TRBJ1-4|.|TRBV4-3|.
CASSQDNTATNEKLFF
TGCGCCAGCAGCCAAGATAACACCGCAACTAATGAAAAACTGTTTTTT
>14|TRBJ1-5|.|TRBV11-2|.
CASSAGQPGGAQHF
TGTGCCAGCAGCGCCGGACAACCGGGCGGGGCCCAGCATTTT
>14|TRBJ2-7|.|TRBV2|.
CASSGQLSSYEQYF
TGTGCCAGCAGTGGACAGTTAAGCTCCTACGAGCAGTACTTC
>17|TRBJ2-7|.|TRBV11-2|many
CASSLDQEDGSKYEQYF
TGTGCCAGCAGCTTAGATCAGGAGGACGGCTCAAAGTACGAGCAGTACTTC
>14|TRBJ1-5|TRBD1|TRBV10-3|.
CATTDRGSNQPQHF
TGTGCCACGACGGACAGGGGGAGCAATCAGCCCCAGCATTTT
>11|TRBJ1-2|TRBD1|TRBV6-5|.
CASRTGGGYTF
TGTGCCAGCAGGACAGGGGGGGGCTACACCTTC
>14|TRBJ1-2|.|TRBV29-1|few
CSVEVGGDERGYTF
TGCAGCGTTGAAGTGGGAGGGGATGAGCGTGGCTACACCTTC
>14|TRBJ1-2|.|TRBV19|few
CASSITQIQGGYTF
TGTGCCAGTAGTATTACACAGATTCAAGGAGGCTACACCTTC
>16|TRBJ2-1|.|TRBV19|.
CASSIDSERSYNEQFF
TGTGCCAGTAGTATAGATAGCGAGCGGTCTTACAATGAGCAGTTCTTC
>17|TRBJ1-2|.|TRBV9|.
CASSVGLTGIEAYGYTF
TGTGCCAGCAGCGTAGGCCTTACAGGGATAGAAGCGTATGGCTACACCTTC
>11|TRBJ2-2|.|TRBV7-2|many
CASSLPGELFF
TGTGCCAGCAGCTTACCCGGGGAGCTGTTTTTT
>14|TRBJ2-2|.|TRBV5-6|few
CASSLGWGTGELFF
TGTGCCAGCAGCTTAGGGTGGGGGACCGGGGAGCTGTTTTTT
>15|TRBJ2-1|.|TRBV7-2|.
CASSSSRGRYNEQFF
TGTGCCAGCAGCTCTAGTAGGGGGAGGTACAATGAGCAGTTCTTC
>15|TRBJ1-1|.|TRBV7-2|few
CASSLGGAQNTEAFF
TGTGCCAGCAGCTTAGGGGGGGCCCAGAACACTGAAGCTTTCTTT
>14|TRBJ1-4|.|TRBV5-4|few
CASSSEGGNEKLFF
TGTGCCAGCAGCTCGGAGGGGGGAAATGAAAAACTGTTTTTT
>14|TRBJ1-4|.|TRBV19|.
CASSTRTANEKLFF
TGTGCCAGTAGTACCCGGACGGCTAATGAAAAACTGTTTTTT
>17|TRBJ2-5|TRBD2|TRBV18|.
CASSPAGLAGGGKTQYF
TGTGCCAGCTCACCAGCGGGACTAGCGGGAGGCGGAAAGACCCAGTACTTC
>15|TRBJ2-7|.|TRBV7-9|.
CASRIIADPTYEQYF
TGTGCCAGCAGGATTATAGCGGATCCTACCTACGAGCAGTACTTC
>13|TRBJ2-7|TRBD1|TRBV5-6|few
CASSADRVDEQYF
TGTGCCAGCAGCGCGGACAGGGTGGACGAGCAGTACTTC
>12|TRBJ1-2|TRBD1|TRBV6-1|.
CASIGTGVGYTF
TGTGCCAGCATTGGGACAGGGGTTGGCTACACCTTC
>13|TRBJ1-1|TRBD1|TRBV5-4|.
CASSLWTGTEAFF
TGTGCCAGCAGCCTTTGGACAGGGACTGAAGCTTTCTTT
>15|TRBJ2-1|TRBD2|TRBV2|many
CASRRTSGGYNEQFF
TGTGCCAGCAGGCGGACTAGCGGGGGCTACAATGAGCAGTTCTTC